The sequence of this T cell receptor beta chain was determined in a study of vaccination and CD4 T cells after COVID-19. For the study at large: In the control cultures, a CEFX pool, an HIV-1 Nef pool, or no peptide was supplied.

Trimming took off 6 bases at V and 1 base at J, with 7 bases between the two ends. This CDR3 region has 13 residues. Germline V lookup: CDR1 MNHNS, CDR2 SASEGT. The treatment was: approximately nine-day PBMC culture with coronavirus spike peptide pools or control peptides (ViraFEST assay). Unexposed donor CD4+ T cells predated the COVID-19 pandemic, collected 2011-2018. First, ViraFEST expanded antigen-specific T cells with peptide pools, and next it sequenced the TCRs. Days 3 and 7 saw half the medium replaced with fresh IL-2 medium. These CD4+ T cells came from roughly eleven-day cultures by negative selection. Cultured CD4+ T cell DNA was sequenced using the Oncomine TCR Beta short-read assay. It was cultured CD4+ T cells from which genomic DNA was extracted. In TCRdb, the PCR reads were re-called with MiXCR into one record per CDR3 protein. The sample shows thousands of distinct CDR3 sequences, around 29% of them seen only once.

This clonotype came up a few times. What it recognizes is unknown. This sequence joins TRBV6-1 and TRBJ1-5; D possibly corresponds to TRBD1 (5 bases). Sequences were obtained from CD4+ T cells from blood, cultured in vitro. The receptor's source is a human donor in good health. The DNA for the CDR3 is TGTGCCAGCAGCAGGGTCAGCAATCAGCCCCAGCATTTT. This sequence encodes CASSRVSNQPQHF.